Presented here are 30 T cell receptor beta chains from one specimen sequenced in a study of shared clonotypes between healthy human individuals. TCRdb keeps only in-frame clones here, not all; method: immunoSEQ multiplex PCR. The table records about 2.3 million clones, 93% of them present only once. The specimen sequenced was naive CD4+ T cells from PBMCs. As for subset: CD45RA+ positively selected. These TCRs come from a young man in good health. Some clones in this sample may be carry-over from other donors' samples.

This clone showed up just a few times. This CDR3 is CASSETGRTQPQHF. The CDR3 DNA sequence: TGCGCCAGCAGCGAGACAGGGAGGACCCAGCCCCAGCATTTT. The chain employs TRBV10-2 and TRBJ1-5; 7 bases are a match to TRBD1. This CDR3 has 14 residues. Germline CDR1 is WSHSY and CDR2 is SAAADI. V shed 6 bases, J shed 7 bases, and the junction held 9 bases outside the gene matches.

This chain joins TRBV2 and TRBJ1-4; D gene ambiguous. The germline V and J ends were trimmed by 7 bases and 10 bases, with 19 bases remaining between them. The CDR3 is 14 amino acids. The germline gives CDR1 SNHLY, CDR2 FYNNEI. For the CDR3, the DNA is TGTGCCAGCATGGTTGAATCCGGCATTGTAAAACTGTTTTTT. It yields the protein CASMVESGIVKLFF.

V is TRBV2 and J is TRBJ2-1, with 8 bases fitting TRBD2. The junction had 8 bases not matched to a gene; V was cut back by 2 bases and J by 2 bases. The germline V gene has CDR1 SNHLY and CDR2 FYNNEI. The CDR3 is 17 residues long. CDR3 sequence reads: CASSERLAGLTYNEQFF. CDR3 nucleotide sequence: TGTGCCAGCAGTGAACGCCTAGCGGGTCTTACCTACAATGAGCAGTTCTTC.

Comment on this clone: This sample includes further DNA sequences coding for the same CDR3. The V gene is TRBV18, the J gene TRBJ2-1, with 7 bases that match TRBD1. This CDR3 is 12 amino acids long. V was clipped by 3 bases and J by 8 bases; unmatched bases: 1. Germline CDR1 is KGHSH and CDR2 is LQKENI. As DNA, the CDR3 is TGTGCCAGCTCACCGGGGACAGATGAGCAGTTCTTC. This codes for CASSPGTDEQFF.

This chain joins TRBV10-1 and TRBJ2-7; tentative D call: TRBD1 (6 bases). The CDR3 is 15 residues long. Germline V gives CDR1 WNHNN, CDR2 SYGVQD (reference sequence). Trimming removed 0 bases from V and 4 bases from J, with 13 bases in between. The CDR3 nucleotides read TGCGCCAGCAGTGAGTCCGGGACACGACGTTACGAGCAGTACTTC. Encoded protein: CASSESGTRRYEQYF.

The V gene is TRBV7-9, the J gene TRBJ1-3, with 7 bases identical to TRBD1. This CDR3 has 17 amino acids. V trimming: 4 bases; J trimming: 5 bases; junction bases outside the gene matches: 14. Germline CDR1 reads SEHNR; CDR2 reads FQNEAQ (reference sequence). The CDR3 coding sequence is TGTGCCAGCAGCTCCTTTTCCGGGACAGAGGCAAGAAACACCATATATTTT. Its translation is CASSSFSGTEARNTIYF.

In its sample, this clone was seen once. The J gene is TRBJ2-3, the V gene TRBV2; D gene uncertain. The CDR3 extends over 12 amino acids. Germline CDR1 is SNHLY and CDR2 is FYNNEI. V was trimmed by 8 bases and J by 10 bases, leaving 16 bases between them. CDR3 in amino acids: CASPRDPAAQYF. DNA for the CDR3: TGTGCCAGCCCTCGAGACCCCGCCGCGCAGTATTTT. Full variable domain (missing parts from reference TRBV2 and TRBJ2-3): EPEVTQTPSHQVTQMGQEVILRCVPISNHLYFYWYRQILGQKVEFLVSFYNNEISEKSEIFDDQFSVERPDGSNFTLKIRSTKLEDSAMYFCASPRDPAAQYFGPGTRLTVL.

J is TRBJ2-3 and V is TRBV7-2; 9 positions match TRBD2. With 2 bases clipped from V and 2 bases from J, the junction kept 5 bases outside the gene matches. Germline V CDR1 and CDR2: SGHTA, FQGNSA. This CDR3 has 16 amino acids. CDR3 protein: CASSLRLAGPTDTQYF. The DNA of the CDR3 is TGTGCCAGCAGCTTAAGGCTAGCGGGGCCCACAGATACGCAGTATTTT.

This clone was counted a few times. Other DNA sequences of this sample code for an identical CDR3. The chain is built from TRBV18 and TRBJ1-1, with D tentatively TRBD1 (5 bases). This CDR3 region has 15 residues. V shed 1 base and J shed 0 bases, with 9 bases lying between them. The germline gives CDR1 KGHSH, CDR2 LQKENI. Here the CDR3 reads CASSPQGRVNTEAFF. Written as DNA, the CDR3 is TGTGCCAGCTCACCACAGGGGAGGGTGAACACTGAAGCTTTCTTT. The full variable domain, rest sourced from reference TRBV18 and TRBJ1-1, is NAGVMQNPRHLVRRRGQEARLRCSPMKGHSHVYWYRQLPEEGLKFMVYLQKENIIDESGMPKERFSAEFPKEGPSILRIQQVVRGDSAAYFCASSPQGRVNTEAFFGQGTRLTVV.

In this sample, this clone turned up once. The rearrangement joins TRBV28 to TRBJ2-1; perhaps TRBD2 as D (6 bases). Trimming shortened V by 6 bases and J by 14 bases, and 26 bases separated the two germline ends. CDR3 length equals 15 residues. Germline V gene data show CDR1 as MDHEN and CDR2 as SYDVKM. The CDR3 reads CASSLLLGRDVGKFF. Here the CDR3 DNA reads TGTGCCAGCAGCCTCTTACTTGGGCGGGACGTTGGGAAGTTCTTC. Variable domain in full (rest from reference TRBV28 and TRBJ2-1): DVKVTQSSRYLVKRTGEKVFLECVQDMDHENMFWYRQDPGLGLRLIYFSYDVKMKEKGDIPEGYSVSREKKERFSLILESASTNQTSMYLCASSLLLGRDVGKFFGPGTRLTVL.

The J gene is TRBJ1-2, the V gene TRBV11-1, with D unresolved. Germline loops: CDR1 SGHAT, CDR2 FQDESV (reference sequence). The CDR3 covers 13 residues. Trimming removed 5 bases from V and 8 bases from J, with 15 bases in between. CDR3 nucleotides: TGTGCCAGCAGCCGAGAGACCCGGTTGGGCTACACCTTC. Translation: CASSRETRLGYTF. The whole variable domain, remainder taken from reference TRBV11-1 and TRBJ1-2, is EAEVAQSPRYKITEKSQAVAFWCDPISGHATLYWYRQILGQGPELLVQFQDESVVDDSQLPKDRFSAERLKGVDSTLKIQPAELGDSAMYLCASSRETRLGYTFGSGTRLTVV.

The V call is TRBV9, the J call TRBJ2-7, with no clear D. V was pared by 0 bases and J by 2 bases, with 9 bases between. CDR3 size: 14 residues. CDR1 is SGDLS and CDR2 is YYNGEE in the germline V gene. The CDR3 DNA is TGTGCCAGCAGCGTAGATTACGGAACCTACGAGCAGTACTTC. This encodes CASSVDYGTYEQYF.

The V call is TRBV7-8, the J call TRBJ2-7; D is ambiguous. From germline, CDR1 is SGHVS and CDR2 FQNEAQ. CDR3 length: 12 amino acids. Trimming took 5 bases from V and 0 from J, leaving 5 bases between them. The chain's CDR3 is CASSPPSYEQYF. The CDR3 DNA reads TGTGCCAGCAGCCCGCCCTCCTACGAGCAGTACTTC.

V and J are TRBV25-1 and TRBJ1-2; D is unresolved. Germline V lookup: CDR1 MGHDK, CDR2 SYGVNS. The germline V and J ends were trimmed by 1 base and 8 bases, with 14 bases remaining between them. This CDR3 contains 14 residues. The CDR3 DNA sequence: TGTGCCAGCAGTGAATTAGCGGCAGGACTCGGCTACACCTTC. This gives the protein CASSELAAGLGYTF.

This clone was counted a few times. This chain links TRBV18 with TRBJ1-4, with a weak D call TRBD1 (6 bases). This CDR3 region has 15 residues. Germline V gene data show CDR1 as KGHSH and CDR2 as LQKENI. V was pared by 3 bases and J by 8 bases, with 16 bases between. CDR3 in DNA: TGTGCCAGCTCACCGACAGGAGGTCTCGGCGAAAAACTGTTTTTT. Amino acids: CASSPTGGLGEKLFF. Looking up the rest from reference TRBV18 and TRBJ1-4 gives the full variable domain: NAGVMQNPRHLVRRRGQEARLRCSPMKGHSHVYWYRQLPEEGLKFMVYLQKENIIDESGMPKERFSAEFPKEGPSILRIQQVVRGDSAAYFCASSPTGGLGEKLFFGSGTQLSVL.

The J gene is TRBJ2-3, the V gene TRBV9; 14 bases fit TRBD2. The CDR3 runs 22 residues. The J segment lost 5 bases and the V segment lost 0 bases, leaving 20 bases of the junction unmatched. Germline values: CDR1 SGDLS, CDR2 YYNGEE. CDR3 coding DNA: TGTGCCAGCAGCGTAGCCGTTGTTCCGGGACTAGCGGGAGCCACCGCACTAGATACGCAGTATTTT. As protein: CASSVAVVPGLAGATALDTQYF.

The chain links TRBV7-3 to TRBJ2-2; D may match TRBD1 or TRBD2 (5 bases each). Germline assignment: CDR1 SGHTA and CDR2 FQGTGA. The V and J ends lost 2 bases and 1 base respectively, with 8 bases between them. This CDR3 is built from 15 residues. The CDR3 is CASSLGGMNTGELFF. In DNA form, the CDR3 reads TGTGCCAGCAGCTTAGGGGGTATGAACACCGGGGAGCTGTTTTTT.

The rearrangement links TRBV10-3 to TRBJ2-3; D possibly corresponds to TRBD2 (5 bases). CDR3 length equals 15 residues. V was shortened by 2 bases and J by 2 bases, with 11 bases between the two germline ends. In germline, CDR1 is ENHRY, CDR2 SYGVKD. The CDR3 DNA sequence: TGTGCCATCAGTGAGGCTAGCCTACACACAGATACGCAGTATTTT. Residues: CAISEASLHTDTQYF.

V gene TRBV5-1 combines with J gene TRBJ2-7; unclear D gene. Deletions cut 0 bases from V and 2 bases from J, with 6 bases between. Germline CDR1 is SGHRS and CDR2 is YFSETQ. This CDR3 spans 13 amino acids. CDR3 sequence (DNA): TGCGCCAGCAGCTTGGAGTCCCCCTACGAGCAGTACTTC. Protein product: CASSLESPYEQYF.

CDR3 coding DNA: TGTGCCAGCAGCGTAGACAGGGAAATCGGGGAGCTGTTTTTT. Translated, it gives CASSVDREIGELFF. The V and J genes are TRBV9 and TRBJ2-2, with D possibly being TRBD1 (6 bases). The CDR3 has 14 amino acids. V was clipped by 0 bases and J by 7 bases, with 10 bases between them. Germline V gives CDR1 SGDLS, CDR2 YYNGEE.

This clone occurred a few times. This chain joins TRBV28 and TRBJ1-2, with TRBD1 identical over 7 bases. V dropped 5 bases and J dropped 8; count of bases not matched to a gene: 5. Germline CDR1 and CDR2: MDHEN and SYDVKM. This CDR3 is 12 amino acids long. CDR3 DNA: TGTGCCAGCAGTCGCCTGACAGGGGGCTACACCTTC. Translation gives CASSRLTGGYTF.

The chain carries TRBV25-1 and TRBJ1-2; D gene uncertain. Germline assignment: CDR1 MGHDK and CDR2 SYGVNS. Trimming pared 0 bases from V and 6 bases from J, leaving 8 bases between. The CDR3 loop spans 13 amino acids. CDR3 DNA sequence: TGTGCCAGCAGTGAATACGGCGCCGATGGCTACACCTTC. This translates into CASSEYGADGYTF.

This clone was recorded only once. This chain uses TRBV5-1 with TRBJ2-7; TRBD2 aligns across 10 bases. CDR1 is SGHRS, CDR2 YFSETQ, per germline. This CDR3 comprises 14 residues. After removal of 4 bases from V and 4 bases from J, the junction contained 5 bases not matched to a gene. The CDR3 loop is CASSRPSGSYEQYF. The CDR3 DNA reads as TGCGCCAGCAGCCGGCCTAGCGGGAGTTACGAGCAGTACTTC.

The J gene is TRBJ2-5, the V gene TRBV5-5, with a weak D call TRBD1 (5 bases). This CDR3 comprises 15 residues. Germline V gives CDR1 SGHKS, CDR2 YYEKEE (reference sequence). V lost 5 bases and J 5 bases, leaving 19 bases between the germline ends. The CDR3 DNA reads TGTGCCAGCAGAGGGGAATGGGCGGATTGGGAGACCCAGTACTTC. Translated: CASRGEWADWETQYF. Using reference TRBV5-5 and TRBJ2-5 for the parts outside the CDR3, the full variable domain is DAGVTQSPTHLIKTRGQQVTLRCSPISGHKSVSWYQQVLGQGPQFIFQYYEKEERGRGNFPDRFSARQFPNYSSELNVNALLLGDSALYLCASRGEWADWETQYFGPGTRLLVL.

For this clone: Other DNA sequences from this sample encode an identical CDR3 as well. The J gene is TRBJ2-5, the V gene TRBV10-3; D is undetermined. V was trimmed by 6 bases and J by 4 bases, leaving 6 bases between them. The CDR3 runs 11 residues. In germline, CDR1 is ENHRY, CDR2 SYGVKD. Written as DNA, the CDR3 is TGTGCCATCAGCCTCGGAGAGACCCAGTACTTC. Translation: CAISLGETQYF.

The rearrangement joins TRBV4-1 to TRBJ2-7, with D possibly matching TRBD2 (6 bases). This CDR3 has 14 residues. The germline V gene encodes CDR1 MGHRA and CDR2 YSYEKL. Trimming left V 3 bases short and J 3 bases short, with 12 bases between. DNA of the CDR3: TGCGCCAGCAGCCAGGGCGGGGATTACTACGAGCAGTACTTC. Amino acids: CASSQGGDYYEQYF.

The rearrangement joins TRBV4-1 to TRBJ2-5; no reliable D call. The V end was cut by 0 bases, the J end by 2 bases, with 7 bases between. CDR1 is MGHRA and CDR2 is YSYEKL in the germline V gene. This CDR3 region has 14 residues. The CDR3 nucleotides read TGCGCCAGCAGCCAAGAGTTTCGGCAAGAGACCCAGTACTTC. Protein product: CASSQEFRQETQYF.

As for this clone: The same CDR3 can be traced to other DNA sequences in this sample. This rearrangement joins TRBV11-3 to TRBJ2-7, with 7 bases lining up with TRBD1. Germline values: CDR1 SGHNT, CDR2 YENEEA. The CDR3 is 14 amino acids. Trimming at V came to 4 bases and at J to 1 base, leaving 4 bases not matched to a gene. The CDR3 protein is CASSSRDRSYEQYF. The CDR3 coding sequence is TGTGCCAGCAGCTCCCGGGACAGATCCTACGAGCAGTACTTC.

The gene calls are TRBV5-1 and TRBJ2-2; D is ambiguous. The CDR3 contains 15 residues. Germline V gene lookup returns CDR1 SGHRS and CDR2 YFSETQ. The ends were cut back, 2 bases at V and 4 bases at J, with 12 bases in the middle. The CDR3 sequence is CASSLVSPTTGELFF. CDR3 nucleotide sequence: TGCGCCAGCAGCTTAGTGTCACCAACCACCGGGGAGCTGTTTTTT. Drawing the rest from reference TRBV5-1 and TRBJ2-2, the complete variable domain is KAGVTQTPRYLIKTRGQQVTLSCSPISGHRSVSWYQQTPGQGLQFLFEYFSETQRNKGNFPGRFSGRQFSNSRSEMNVSTLELGDSALYLCASSLVSPTTGELFFGEGSRLTVL.

This clone was recorded once. The V gene is TRBV27, the J gene TRBJ2-2; a weak D match, TRBD2 (5 bases). Looked up from germline, CDR1 is MNHEY and CDR2 is SMNVEV (reference sequence). The CDR3 has 15 residues. The germline V and J ends were trimmed by 8 bases and 4 bases, with 17 bases remaining between them. CDR3 DNA: TGTGCCAGCTGTCCGGGATTTAAGGGCACCGGGGAGCTGTTTTTT. Protein product: CASCPGFKGTGELFF.